The 7 T cell receptor beta chains presented below share a single source sample, sequenced in a study of cytomegalovirus exposure and HLA in healthy donors. Measured with immunoSEQ multiplex PCR; TCRdb has only the in-frame clones, and not every one. The repertoire holds 130,000 to 150,000 clones, with 84% as singletons. Specimen: PBMCs. The receptors come from a woman in her twenties or thirties in good health and CMV-seronegative.

The V gene is TRBV18, the J gene TRBJ1-2; possible D gene TRBD1, 6 bases. Germline loops: CDR1 KGHSH, CDR2 LQKENI. The CDR3 length is 14 residues. V lost 0 bases, J lost 3 bases, and 8 bases lay in between. The CDR3 region is CASSPPTGHYGYTF. In nucleotides, the CDR3 is TGTGCCAGCTCACCACCGACAGGCCACTATGGCTACACCTTC.

The J gene is TRBJ1-2, the V gene TRBV4-1, with D hard to call. Germline CDR1 and CDR2: MGHRA and YSYEKL. The V and J ends lost 0 bases and 4 bases respectively, with 6 bases between them. The CDR3 has 13 amino acids. CDR3: CASSQDGVYGYTF. As DNA, the CDR3 is TGCGCCAGCAGCCAAGACGGGGTCTATGGCTACACCTTC.

The chain is built from TRBV7-2 and TRBJ2-7; tentatively, D is TRBD2 (6 bases). V was cut by 1 base and J by 0 bases, with 7 bases left in between. This CDR3 is built from 14 residues. Germline V lookup: CDR1 SGHTA, CDR2 FQGNSA. The CDR3 sequence: CASSLEEGSYEQYF. The CDR3 nucleotides are TGTGCCAGCAGCTTAGAGGAGGGCTCCTACGAGCAGTACTTC.

The table lists this clone with a count of one. The gene calls are TRBV9 and TRBJ2-5; 9 bases line up with TRBD2. The CDR3 sequence is 17 residues long. The junction had 11 bases not matched to a gene; V was cut back by 0 bases and J by 5 bases. Germline CDR1 is SGDLS and CDR2 is YYNGEE. CDR3 protein: CASSVGVGGLAAETQYF. As DNA, the CDR3 is TGTGCCAGCAGCGTAGGGGTAGGGGGACTAGCTGCCGAGACCCAGTACTTC.

This clone occurred once. The genes are TRBV5-1 and TRBJ2-1, with 7 bases fitting TRBD2. After removal of 6 bases from V and 1 base from J, the junction contained 4 bases not matched to a gene. This CDR3 comprises 14 residues. Germline values: CDR1 SGHRS, CDR2 YFSETQ. The CDR3 loop reads CASTPGGSYNEQFF. The CDR3 DNA reads as TGCGCCAGCACCCCGGGGGGATCCTACAATGAGCAGTTCTTC.

The chain couples TRBV5-8 to TRBJ2-1; 8 bases fit TRBD2. The CDR3 runs to 14 residues. The V and J ends lost 0 bases and 6 bases, in that order; junction bases with no gene match: 2. Germline values: CDR1 SGHTS, CDR2 YDEGEE. Here the CDR3 reads CASSLGSGVNEQFF. CDR3 DNA sequence: TGTGCCAGCAGCTTGGGTAGCGGGGTCAATGAGCAGTTCTTC.

This chain joins TRBV29-1 and TRBJ2-7; TRBD1 agrees at 7 bases. This CDR3 has 13 amino acids. Germline V gene data show CDR1 as SQVTM and CDR2 as ANQGSEA. J gave up 5 bases and V 6 bases, and 10 bases lay outside the gene matches. The CDR3 bases are TGCAGCGTGGCAACAGGGGATCTCCACGAGCAGTACTTC. The encoded protein is CSVATGDLHEQYF.